This T cell receptor (beta chain) was sequenced for a study of monozygotic twins with cystic fibrosis. Regarding the study as a whole: Monozygotic CF twins shared more identical nucleotide clonotypes than unrelated patients.

The V end was cut by 2 bases, the J end by 4 bases, with 14 bases between. Germline loops: CDR1 MNHNS, CDR2 SASEGT. The CDR3 totals 15 residues. With respect to this clone: The antigen is unknown.

The method was immunoSEQ multiplex PCR; TCRdb's version includes in-frame clones alone and lacks a portion of them. Found here are about 15,000 clones, roughly 98% of them singletons; the top ten hold 0.41%. The sample was blood. The rearrangement links TRBV6-1 to TRBJ1-2, with D tentatively TRBD1 (5 bases). This receptor was identified in a girl aged 2 to 9 with cystic fibrosis. The CDR3 protein is CASSEWVGVAYGYTF. CDR3 sequence (DNA): TGTGCCAGCAGTGAATGGGTAGGGGTCGCCTATGGCTACACCTTC.